The 24 T cell receptor beta chains listed next were all sequenced from one sample in a study of shared clonotypes between healthy human individuals. Terminally differentiated effector memory CD45RA+ cells were excluded by CCR7 positive selection of CD45RO-negative cells. The assay was immunoSEQ multiplex PCR, and TCRdb's table has in-frame clones only and misses some. This sample has hundreds of thousands of clones, with 90% to 97% found just once. Sequencing was performed on naive CD8+ T cells sorted from blood. These receptors were collected from a woman aged 25 to 39 in good health.

The chain carries TRBV10-3 and TRBJ2-7; TRBD1 matches 9 bases. Trimming removed 10 bases from V and 3 bases from J; junction bases left unmatched: 1. Germline V gene data show CDR1 as ENHRY and CDR2 as SYGVKD. The CDR3 loop spans 11 amino acids. This CDR3 reads CATGQGYEQYF. The DNA for the CDR3 is TGTGCCACGGGACAGGGCTACGAGCAGTACTTC.

The V call is TRBV29-1, the J call TRBJ2-7, with TRBD1 identical over 8 bases. This CDR3 is built from 12 residues. V dropped 5 bases and J dropped 5; count of bases not matched to a gene: 5. Germline assignment: CDR1 SQVTM and CDR2 ANQGSEA. The CDR3 DNA is TGCAGCGTTTCGGACAGGGTCGACGAGCAGTACTTC. It translates to CSVSDRVDEQYF.

The count of this clone is one. The rearrangement links TRBV28 to TRBJ2-2; D uncertain. CDR1 and CDR2 from the germline V gene are MDHEN and SYDVKM. The length of the CDR3 is 15 residues. Trimming took 7 bases from V and 2 from J, leaving 14 bases between them. The CDR3 spells CASTSDFHNTGELFF. The CDR3 nucleotides read TGTGCCAGCACCTCCGATTTCCACAACACCGGGGAGCTGTTTTTT.

The chain joins TRBV28 to TRBJ1-2, with D uncertain. V shed 5 bases and J shed 4 bases, with 8 bases lying between them. Germline CDR1 and CDR2: MDHEN and SYDVKM. CDR3 size: 12 residues. Written as DNA, the CDR3 is TGTGCCAGCAGTGACCAGTTCTATGGCTACACCTTC. Its translation: CASSDQFYGYTF.

This chain uses TRBV6-1 with TRBJ1-1; 10 nucleotides align to TRBD1. The germline gives CDR1 MNHNS, CDR2 SASEGT. The CDR3 length is 15 residues. The V and J ends lost 6 bases and 0 bases, in that order; junction bases with no gene match: 4. This CDR3 is CASSGQGGVNTEAFF. Here the CDR3 DNA reads TGTGCCAGCAGCGGACAGGGGGGAGTGAACACTGAAGCTTTCTTT.

The chain employs TRBV28 and TRBJ2-3; TRBD2 might be the D (7 bases). The CDR3 covers 13 residues. Looked up from germline, CDR1 is MDHEN and CDR2 is SYDVKM. Between the trimmed V and J ends, which lost 3 bases and 5 bases, there was a span of 9 bases. This chain's CDR3 is CASSFGGQDTQYF. In DNA form, the CDR3 reads TGTGCCAGCAGTTTCGGGGGGCAAGATACGCAGTATTTT.

The CDR3: CAISVGTSGSRGQETQYF. CDR3 bases: TGTGCCATCAGTGTCGGGACTAGCGGGAGTCGTGGCCAAGAGACCCAGTACTTC. This chain uses TRBV10-3 with TRBJ2-5; 14 bases align to TRBD2. CDR3 length: 18 residues. Germline CDR1 reads ENHRY; CDR2 reads SYGVKD. V shed 4 bases, J shed 1 base, and the junction held 8 bases outside the gene matches.

This clone appeared a single time. The chain couples TRBV28 to TRBJ1-3; 7 bases align to TRBD1. The germline V gene encodes CDR1 MDHEN and CDR2 SYDVKM. The V gene end was trimmed by 10 bases and the J gene end by 4 bases; junction bases not matched to a gene: 13. This CDR3 comprises 15 residues. The CDR3 loop is CATSHQGVGGNTIYF. The CDR3 nucleotides read TGTGCCACCTCTCACCAGGGGGTGGGAGGAAACACCATATATTTT.

The chain has TRBV27 and TRBJ2-7, with D perhaps given as TRBD1 or TRBD2 (6 bases each). The CDR3 extends over 14 amino acids. Per the germline V gene, CDR1 is MNHEY and CDR2 is SMNVEV (reference sequence). V lost 4 bases and J lost 2, with 12 bases in between. CDR3 in DNA: TGTGCCAGCAGTTGGGGGGACACAACCTACGAGCAGTACTTC. Protein sequence: CASSWGDTTYEQYF.

The chain is built from TRBV5-6 and TRBJ2-1, with a weak D call TRBD1 (6 bases). Germline V lookup: CDR1 SGHDT, CDR2 YYEEEE. The V and J ends lost 6 bases and 4 bases respectively, with 17 bases between them. The CDR3 has 15 amino acids. CDR3 coding DNA: TGTGCCAGCAAAGACCCAGGGGACCTATACAATGAGCAGTTCTTC. As protein: CASKDPGDLYNEQFF.

V is TRBV6-1 and J is TRBJ2-7; 11 bases fit TRBD2. Germline CDR1 MNHNS, CDR2 SASEGT. The CDR3 runs 19 residues. V dropped 2 bases and J dropped 5; count of bases not matched to a gene: 17. CDR3 nucleotides: TGTGCCAGCAGTGAACCCCCAGGAGGTAGCGGGAGGGCCGCAAACGAGCAGTACTTC. Its translation: CASSEPPGGSGRAANEQYF.

V gene TRBV11-2 combines with J gene TRBJ1-1; D is undetermined. CDR3 length: 14 residues. Germline loops: CDR1 SGHAT, CDR2 FQNNGV. The V gene lost 5 bases and the J gene lost 8 bases, with 18 bases spanning the gap. The CDR3 sequence: CASSPRAITVEAFF. CDR3 nucleotides: TGTGCCAGCAGCCCGAGGGCCATAACAGTGGAAGCTTTCTTT.

About this clone itself: The junction departs from the called germline gene at one end, perhaps through a read error. The sample carries other DNA sequences with the same CDR3. In DNA, the CDR3 is TGTGCTAGCATGATGGGTTACGAGCAGTACTTC. Translation gives CASMMGYEQYF. The chain couples TRBV6-6 to TRBJ2-7; D is ambiguous. The CDR3 has 11 amino acids. Germline CDR1 reads MNHNY; CDR2 reads SVGAGI (reference sequence).

The V and J genes are TRBV9 and TRBJ2-5; D gene ambiguous. In germline, CDR1 is SGDLS, CDR2 YYNGEE. Trimming pared 2 bases from V and 0 bases from J, leaving 11 bases between. The CDR3 has 15 residues. CDR3 residues: CASSVSGLNQETQYF. The CDR3 nucleotides read TGTGCCAGCAGCGTTTCGGGCCTAAACCAAGAGACCCAGTACTTC.

The V gene is TRBV5-1, the J gene TRBJ2-3, with TRBD1 matching 7 bases. Trimming at V came to 2 bases and at J to 0 bases, leaving 3 bases not matched to a gene. The V gene's germline CDR1 is SGHRS and CDR2 YFSETQ. The CDR3 covers 15 residues. The CDR3 DNA reads as TGCGCCAGCAGCTTCCGGGACAGCAGCACAGATACGCAGTATTTT. Residues: CASSFRDSSTDTQYF. The full variable domain, in which reference TRBV5-1 and TRBJ2-3 provide the parts outside the CDR3, is KAGVTQTPRYLIKTRGQQVTLSCSPISGHRSVSWYQQTPGQGLQFLFEYFSETQRNKGNFPGRFSGRQFSNSRSEMNVSTLELGDSALYLCASSFRDSSTDTQYFGPGTRLTVL.

This clone was observed a few times. For the CDR3, the DNA is TGTGCCAGCAGCTTGTATCAGTATGGCTACACCTTC. Translating it yields CASSLYQYGYTF. The chain couples TRBV5-4 to TRBJ1-2, with unresolved D. Between the trimmed V and J ends, which lost 1 base and 5 bases, there was a span of 6 bases. Germline V lookup: CDR1 SGHNT, CDR2 YYREEE (reference sequence). This CDR3 has 12 amino acids.

V usage is TRBV7-9 and J usage is TRBJ1-1, with TRBD1 matching 11 bases. The J segment lost 4 bases and the V segment lost 4 bases, leaving 5 bases of the junction unmatched. There are 15 residues in the CDR3. CDR1 is SEHNR and CDR2 is FQNEAQ in the germline V gene (reference sequence). Here the CDR3 reads CASSSGQGASTEAFF. The CDR3 DNA follows: TGTGCCAGCAGCTCTGGACAGGGGGCGAGCACTGAAGCTTTCTTT.

CDR3 bases: TGCAGCGTTGAAGGAGGGACAGGGTTTTTGAATGAGCAGTTCTTC. The encoded protein is CSVEGGTGFLNEQFF. This sequence joins TRBV29-1 and TRBJ2-1, with 9 bases lining up with TRBD1. V was clipped by 1 base and J by 7 bases; unmatched bases: 8. From germline, CDR1 is SQVTM and CDR2 ANQGSEA. There are 15 residues in the CDR3.

J is TRBJ2-3 and V is TRBV6-6; 13 nucleotides line up with TRBD2. V lost 2 bases, J lost 3 bases, and 2 bases stayed unmatched. The CDR3 consists of 16 residues. The V gene's germline CDR1 is MNHNY and CDR2 SVGAGI (reference sequence). The CDR3 DNA sequence: TGTGCCAGCAGTTACCGACTAGCGGGAGGAACAGATACGCAGTATTTT. This gives the protein CASSYRLAGGTDTQYF.

The chain has TRBV6-5 and TRBJ2-1; D perhaps matches TRBD2 (5 bases). V lost 2 bases, J lost 3 bases, and 8 bases lay in between. This CDR3 has 14 amino acids. Germline V gene lookup returns CDR1 MNHEY and CDR2 SVGAGI. As DNA, the CDR3 is TGTGCCAGCAGTTACATCGGGGTCTACAATGAGCAGTTCTTC. It specifies CASSYIGVYNEQFF.

The J gene is TRBJ2-7, the V gene TRBV6-6; D may be TRBD2 (6 bases). Germline CDR1 MNHNY, CDR2 SVGAGI (reference sequence). The CDR3 covers 13 residues. The V end was cut by 8 bases, the J end by 3 bases, with 14 bases between. The CDR3, as DNA: TGTGCCAGCGCCCTCGGTAGCGGCTACGAGCAGTACTTC. It yields the protein CASALGSGYEQYF.

This chain connects TRBV6-5 to TRBJ1-1, with D maybe TRBD1 (6 bases). Trimming stripped 4 bases from V and 0 bases from J, with 9 bases between. CDR3 length equals 14 residues. CDR1 and CDR2 (germline): MNHEY, SVGAGI. The CDR3 DNA is TGTGCCAGCAGTTTACAGGGCCTGAACACTGAAGCTTTCTTT. Protein product: CASSLQGLNTEAFF.

The rearrangement uses TRBV21-1 and TRBJ2-7; TRBD2 is taken as the D call from the table, unchecked against the DNA. TRBV21-1 is flagged as a pseudogene. The CDR3 is 12 amino acids. As DNA, the CDR3 is TGTGCCTGTCGAGGTCACTACTACGAGCAGTACTTC. This encodes CACRGHYYEQYF.

This chain connects TRBV27 to TRBJ2-1, with D possibly being TRBD2 (5 bases). Germline V gene data show CDR1 as MNHEY and CDR2 as SMNVEV (reference sequence). The CDR3 sequence is 12 residues long. V gave up 4 bases and J gave up 9 bases, with 10 bases separating them. The CDR3 DNA follows: TGTGCCAGCAGTTCCCTAGCTTCTGAGCAGTTCTTC. Protein product: CASSSLASEQFF.